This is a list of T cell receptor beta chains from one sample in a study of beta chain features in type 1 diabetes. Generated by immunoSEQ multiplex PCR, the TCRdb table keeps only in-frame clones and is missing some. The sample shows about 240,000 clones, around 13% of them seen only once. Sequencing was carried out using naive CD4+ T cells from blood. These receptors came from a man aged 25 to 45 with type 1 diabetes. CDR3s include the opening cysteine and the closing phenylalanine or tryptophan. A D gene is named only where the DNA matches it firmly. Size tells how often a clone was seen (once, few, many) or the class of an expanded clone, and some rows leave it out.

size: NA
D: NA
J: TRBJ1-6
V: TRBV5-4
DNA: TGTGCCAGCAGCTTTGACATGAATTCACCCCTCCACTTT
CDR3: CASSFDMNSPLHF

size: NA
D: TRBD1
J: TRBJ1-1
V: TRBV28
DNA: TGTGCCAGCAGTCCCGACAGGGTCACTGAAGCTTTCTTT
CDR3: CASSPDRVTEAFF

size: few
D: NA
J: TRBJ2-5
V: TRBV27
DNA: TGTGCCAGCAGTGACAGGCCGGGAGAGACCCAGTACTTC
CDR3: CASSDRPGETQYF

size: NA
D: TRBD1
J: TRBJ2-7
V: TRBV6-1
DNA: TGTGCCAGCAGTGGGGACAGGGCCTACTACGAGCAGTACTTC
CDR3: CASSGDRAYYEQYF

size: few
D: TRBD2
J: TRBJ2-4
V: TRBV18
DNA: TGTGCCAGCTCCCGGCGACTAGCGGAAAACATTCAGTACTTC
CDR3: CASSRRLAENIQYF

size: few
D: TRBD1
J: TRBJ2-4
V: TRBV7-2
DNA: TGTGCCAGCAGCCTCCTGGACAGGGGCAAAAACATTCAGTACTTC
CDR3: CASSLLDRGKNIQYF

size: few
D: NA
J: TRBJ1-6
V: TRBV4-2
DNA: TGTGCCAGCAGCCAAGATTTAGCGACAGGCGGTTCACCCCTCCACTTT
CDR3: CASSQDLATGGSPLHF

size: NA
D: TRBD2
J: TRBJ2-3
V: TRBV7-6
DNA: TGTGCCAGCAGCTTATTGACTAGCGGGGGGAATACGCAGTATTTT
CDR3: CASSLLTSGGNTQYF

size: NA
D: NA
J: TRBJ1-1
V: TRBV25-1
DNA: TGTGCCAGCTCCTTTGGACTTGGTGAAGCTTTCTTT
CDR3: CASSFGLGEAFF

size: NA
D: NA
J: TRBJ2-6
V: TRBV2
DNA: TGTGCCAGCAGTGAACAGGGGAGCTCTGGGGCCAACGTCCTGACTTTC
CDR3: CASSEQGSSGANVLTF

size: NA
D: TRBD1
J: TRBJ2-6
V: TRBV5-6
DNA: TGTGCCAGCAGCTTGGATTGGACAGGGGACTCTGGGGCCAACGTCCTGACTTTC
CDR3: CASSLDWTGDSGANVLTF

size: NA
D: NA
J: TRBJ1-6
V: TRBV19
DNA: TGTGCCAGTAGTATAGGACATGATTCACCCCTCCACTTT
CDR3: CASSIGHDSPLHF

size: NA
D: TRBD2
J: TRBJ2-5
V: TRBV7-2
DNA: TGTGCCAGCAGCCCCCGGGAGGGCCGTCGGGAGACCCAGTACTTC
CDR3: CASSPREGRRETQYF

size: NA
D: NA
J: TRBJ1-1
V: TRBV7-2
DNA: TGTGCCAGCAGCTTAGCGGGCACGAACACTGAAGCTTTCTTT
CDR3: CASSLAGTNTEAFF

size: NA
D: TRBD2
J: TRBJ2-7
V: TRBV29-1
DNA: TGCAGCGTTGAGGGCGGGGAGGGTCCCTACGAGCAGTACTTC
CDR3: CSVEGGEGPYEQYF

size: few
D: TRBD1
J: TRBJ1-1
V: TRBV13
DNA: TGTGCCAGCAGCAAAACAGGGGGCCAGAACACTGAAGCTTTCTTT
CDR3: CASSKTGGQNTEAFF

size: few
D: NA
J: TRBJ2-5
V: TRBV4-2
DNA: TGTGCCAGCAGCCAAGATGAAGTCGAGTTCGAGACCCAGTACTTC
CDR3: CASSQDEVEFETQYF

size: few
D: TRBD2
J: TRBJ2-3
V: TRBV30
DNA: TGTGCCTGGAGCCGAAGCGGGGGGGCCCGGGTTACAGATACGCAGTATTTT
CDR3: CAWSRSGGARVTDTQYF

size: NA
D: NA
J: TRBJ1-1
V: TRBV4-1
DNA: TGCGCCAGCAGCCGAATGAGAGGGAGGGGGAGTGACACTGAAGCTTTCTTT
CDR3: CASSRMRGRGSDTEAFF

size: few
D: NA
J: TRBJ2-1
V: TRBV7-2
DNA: TGTGCCAGCAGCTTAAGTAGCGGTATTTACAATGAGCAGTTCTTC
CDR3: CASSLSSGIYNEQFF

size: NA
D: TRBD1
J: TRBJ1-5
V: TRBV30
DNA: TGTGCCTGGAGGAGACAGGGGATTAGCAATCAGCCCCAGCATTTT
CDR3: CAWRRQGISNQPQHF

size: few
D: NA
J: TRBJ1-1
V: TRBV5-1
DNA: TGCGCCAGCAGCTTGTTCGGCCGGTACGAGGGTTGGGGCACTGAAGCTTTCTTT
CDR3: CASSLFGRYEGWGTEAFF

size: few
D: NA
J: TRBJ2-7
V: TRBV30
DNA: TGTGCCTGGAGTCAGGGCGGGGAGGTCAACGAGCAGTACTTC
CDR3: CAWSQGGEVNEQYF

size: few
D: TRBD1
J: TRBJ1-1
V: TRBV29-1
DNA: TGCAGCGCCGGAGGGACAGGGCCGTCCCCCATGAACACTGAAGCTTTCTTT
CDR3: CSAGGTGPSPMNTEAFF

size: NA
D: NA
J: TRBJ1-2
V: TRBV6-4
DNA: TGTGCCAGCAACCAGGGCGGCGGCTATGGCTACACCTTC
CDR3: CASNQGGGYGYTF

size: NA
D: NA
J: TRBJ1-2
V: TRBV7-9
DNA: TGTGCCAGCAGAGAGACCGGGGGGCGCGGTGGCTACACCTTC
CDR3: CASRETGGRGGYTF

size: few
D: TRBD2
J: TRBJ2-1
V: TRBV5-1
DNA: TGCGCCAGCAGCGTTCCACTAGCGGGAGGGCCTAATGAGCAGTTCTTC
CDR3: CASSVPLAGGPNEQFF

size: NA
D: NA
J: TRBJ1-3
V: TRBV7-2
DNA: TGTGCCAGCAGCTTTTTATCTGGAAACACCATATATTTT
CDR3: CASSFLSGNTIYF

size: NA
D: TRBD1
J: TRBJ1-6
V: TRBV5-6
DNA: TGTGCCAGCAGCTTGCGGACAGGGCAGGGTAATTCACCCCTCCACTTT
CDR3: CASSLRTGQGNSPLHF

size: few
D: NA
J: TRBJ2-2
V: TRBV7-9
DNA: TGTGCCAGCAGCATTGGACTGAACACCGGGGAGCTGTTTTTT
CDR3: CASSIGLNTGELFF

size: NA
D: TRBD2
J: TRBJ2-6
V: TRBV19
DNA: TGTGCCAGTTACGACGCGGGGGCTGGGGCCAACGTCCTGACTTTC
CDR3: CASYDAGAGANVLTF

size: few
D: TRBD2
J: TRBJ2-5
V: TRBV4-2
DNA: TGTGCCAGCAGCCAACTCGGGACTAGCGGAACGCAAGAGACCCAGTACTTC
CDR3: CASSQLGTSGTQETQYF

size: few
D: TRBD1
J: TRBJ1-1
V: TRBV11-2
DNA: TGTGCCAGCAGCGGGGGACAGGGGGCCGCTGAAGCTTTCTTT
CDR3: CASSGGQGAAEAFF

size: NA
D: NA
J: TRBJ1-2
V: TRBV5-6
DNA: TGTGCCAGCAGCTTGGCCCCAGGGGATTATGGCTACACCTTC
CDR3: CASSLAPGDYGYTF